The rows below give T cell receptor beta chains drawn from one sample of a study of Ad26.COV2.S vaccination and SARS-CoV-2 variants. Generated by immunoSEQ multiplex PCR, the TCRdb table keeps only in-frame clones and is missing some. Among under 550,000 clones, 90% were seen once, and the ten largest hold 12%. This specimen was peripheral blood, taken in a trial of Ad26.COV2.S vaccine versus placebo. Receptors were obtained from a person between 18 and 65 years old who received the Ad26.COV2.S COVID-19 vaccine or a placebo. Each CDR3 is given with its conserved first and last residue. A D gene is named only where the DNA matches it firmly. Only part of the rows carry a size: once, few, many, or a class if the clone is expanded.

d_call: TRBD1
clone_size: -
j_call: TRBJ1-6
v_call: TRBV6-4
cdr3_aa: CASSEGTGGNSPLHF
cdr3_nt: TGTGCCAGCAGTGAAGGGACAGGGGGGAATTCACCCCTCCACTTT

d_call: TRBD1
clone_size: -
j_call: TRBJ2-7
v_call: TRBV27
cdr3_aa: CASSLSGQGAIYEQYF
cdr3_nt: TGTGCCAGCAGTCTCTCGGGACAGGGGGCTATCTACGAGCAGTACTTC

d_call: TRBD1
clone_size: -
j_call: TRBJ1-1
v_call: TRBV27
cdr3_aa: CASRPTGGTEAFF
cdr3_nt: TGTGCCAGCAGGCCGACAGGGGGGACTGAAGCTTTCTTT

d_call: TRBD2
clone_size: -
j_call: TRBJ2-7
v_call: TRBV28
cdr3_aa: CASRGLAGLLDPPNPHYEQYF
cdr3_nt: TGTGCCAGCAGGGGACTAGCGGGCTTACTAGACCCACCGAACCCCCACTACGAGCAGTACTTC

d_call: TRBD1
clone_size: -
j_call: TRBJ2-7
v_call: TRBV2
cdr3_aa: CASKGTAFYEQYF
cdr3_nt: TGTGCCAGCAAAGGGACAGCATTCTACGAGCAGTACTTC

d_call: -
clone_size: once
j_call: TRBJ1-2
v_call: TRBV30
cdr3_aa: CAWSVQGPWGYGYTF
cdr3_nt: TGTGCCTGGAGTGTACAAGGACCCTGGGGTTATGGCTACACCTTC

d_call: TRBD2
clone_size: -
j_call: TRBJ2-7
v_call: TRBV18
cdr3_aa: CASSPPGLAGQYEQYF
cdr3_nt: TGTGCCAGCTCACCCCCGGGACTAGCGGGGCAATACGAGCAGTACTTC

d_call: -
clone_size: few
j_call: TRBJ1-5
v_call: TRBV30
cdr3_aa: CAWSGGGNQPQHF
cdr3_nt: TGTGCCTGGAGTGGTGGAGGCAATCAGCCCCAGCATTTT

d_call: -
clone_size: -
j_call: TRBJ1-1
v_call: TRBV28
cdr3_aa: CASSLFGLNTEAFF
cdr3_nt: TGTGCCAGCAGTTTATTTGGGTTGAACACTGAAGCTTTCTTT

d_call: -
clone_size: -
j_call: TRBJ2-2
v_call: TRBV19
cdr3_aa: CASSILNTGELFF
cdr3_nt: TGTGCCAGTAGTATCCTCAACACCGGGGAGCTGTTTTTT

d_call: -
clone_size: -
j_call: TRBJ1-2
v_call: TRBV10-3
cdr3_aa: CAISELDSLGGYTF
cdr3_nt: TGTGCCATCAGTGAGTTGGACAGTTTAGGTGGCTACACCTTC

d_call: -
clone_size: -
j_call: TRBJ1-3
v_call: TRBV15
cdr3_aa: CATSPYASGNTIYF
cdr3_nt: TGTGCCACCAGCCCTTATGCTTCTGGAAACACCATATATTTT

d_call: -
clone_size: -
j_call: TRBJ2-7
v_call: TRBV6-2/TRBV6-3
cdr3_aa: CASSYEGSSYEQYF
cdr3_nt: TGTGCCAGCAGTTACGAGGGGTCCTCCTACGAGCAGTACTTC

d_call: -
clone_size: -
j_call: TRBJ1-1
v_call: TRBV2
cdr3_aa: CASSDLGNTEAFF
cdr3_nt: TGTGCCAGCAGTGACCTAGGGAACACTGAAGCTTTCTTT

d_call: -
clone_size: once
j_call: TRBJ2-3
v_call: TRBV30
cdr3_aa: CAWSLGQRLISTDTQYF
cdr3_nt: TGTGCCTGGAGTCTGGGGCAGCGGCTAATTAGCACAGATACGCAGTATTTT

d_call: -
clone_size: once
j_call: TRBJ2-5
v_call: TRBV10-3
cdr3_aa: CAISESEWGAQETQYF
cdr3_nt: TGTGCCATCAGTGAGTCGGAATGGGGTGCGCAAGAGACCCAGTACTTC

d_call: -
clone_size: -
j_call: TRBJ1-1
v_call: TRBV27
cdr3_aa: CASRRNFKESEAFF
cdr3_nt: TGTGCCAGTCGCCGGAATTTCAAAGAGTCTGAAGCTTTCTTT

d_call: -
clone_size: -
j_call: TRBJ2-5
v_call: TRBV23-1
cdr3_aa: CASSPAGPCQETQYF
cdr3_nt: TGCGCCAGCAGTCCTGCGGGACCCTGCCAAGAGACCCAGTACTTC

d_call: -
clone_size: -
j_call: TRBJ1-3
v_call: TRBV29-1
cdr3_aa: CSVIKEGSGNTIYF
cdr3_nt: TGCAGCGTTATCAAGGAGGGATCTGGAAACACCATATATTTT

d_call: TRBD1
clone_size: -
j_call: TRBJ1-2
v_call: TRBV20-1
cdr3_aa: CSASGDRGFIGYTF
cdr3_nt: TGCAGTGCTAGTGGGGACAGGGGATTCATTGGCTACACCTTC

d_call: -
clone_size: -
j_call: TRBJ2-5
v_call: TRBV5-1
cdr3_aa: CASSLFTGRETQYF
cdr3_nt: TGCGCCAGCAGCTTGTTTACAGGCAGAGAGACCCAGTACTTC

d_call: -
clone_size: -
j_call: TRBJ2-1
v_call: TRBV2
cdr3_aa: CASSEAGGGEQFF
cdr3_nt: TGTGCCAGCAGTGAAGCAGGGGGGGGTGAGCAGTTCTTC

d_call: -
clone_size: -
j_call: TRBJ1-6
v_call: TRBV11-2
cdr3_aa: CASTRLGAENSPLHF
cdr3_nt: TGTGCCAGCACCCGACTGGGGGCTGAGAATTCACCCCTCCACTTT

d_call: -
clone_size: -
j_call: TRBJ2-1
v_call: TRBV19
cdr3_aa: CASSILGVAQFF
cdr3_nt: TGTGCCAGTAGTATATTGGGAGTTGCGCAGTTCTTC

d_call: TRBD2
clone_size: -
j_call: TRBJ2-3
v_call: TRBV29-1
cdr3_aa: CSVVNPDWRETDTQYF
cdr3_nt: TGCAGCGTTGTCAATCCGGACTGGCGGGAGACAGATACGCAGTATTTT

d_call: TRBD1
clone_size: once
j_call: TRBJ2-7
v_call: TRBV5-1
cdr3_aa: CASSFRGNTYEQYF
cdr3_nt: TGCGCCAGCAGCTTCAGGGGGAACACCTACGAGCAGTACTTC

d_call: -
clone_size: -
j_call: TRBJ2-2
v_call: TRBV6-5
cdr3_aa: CASRARVETGELFF
cdr3_nt: TGTGCCAGCAGGGCCAGGGTTGAGACCGGGGAGCTGTTTTTT

d_call: -
clone_size: once
j_call: TRBJ1-1
v_call: TRBV7-6
cdr3_aa: CATSPVRGRGNTEAFF
cdr3_nt: TGTGCCACCTCCCCCGTGAGGGGGAGGGGGAACACTGAAGCTTTCTTT

d_call: -
clone_size: -
j_call: TRBJ1-2
v_call: TRBV15
cdr3_aa: CATSRDSDINYGYTF
cdr3_nt: TGTGCCACCAGCAGAGATTCGGACATTAACTATGGCTACACCTTC

d_call: -
clone_size: -
j_call: TRBJ2-3
v_call: TRBV5-4
cdr3_aa: CASSPRSAHGLKGDTQYF
cdr3_nt: TGTGCCAGCAGCCCGAGGAGCGCTCACGGTCTTAAGGGAGATACGCAGTATTTT

d_call: TRBD1
clone_size: -
j_call: TRBJ2-1
v_call: TRBV2
cdr3_aa: CASSTGTGSYNEQFF
cdr3_nt: TGTGCCAGCAGTACCGGGACAGGCTCCTACAATGAGCAGTTCTTC

d_call: -
clone_size: -
j_call: TRBJ2-3
v_call: TRBV18
cdr3_aa: CASSPRATTDTQYF
cdr3_nt: TGTGCCAGCTCACCACGGGCTACCACAGATACGCAGTATTTT

d_call: TRBD1
clone_size: -
j_call: TRBJ2-1
v_call: TRBV18
cdr3_aa: CASSPPGQTINEQFF
cdr3_nt: TGTGCCAGCTCACCCCCGGGACAGACCATTAATGAGCAGTTCTTC

d_call: TRBD2
clone_size: -
j_call: TRBJ2-1
v_call: TRBV6-5
cdr3_aa: CASSYSSGSDLNEQFF
cdr3_nt: TGTGCCAGCAGTTACTCTAGCGGGAGCGACCTCAATGAGCAGTTCTTC

d_call: -
clone_size: -
j_call: TRBJ2-1
v_call: TRBV9
cdr3_aa: CASSPWTRTDNEQFF
cdr3_nt: TGTGCCAGCAGCCCATGGACAAGAACTGACAATGAGCAGTTCTTC

d_call: TRBD1
clone_size: once
j_call: TRBJ2-5
v_call: TRBV5-6
cdr3_aa: CASSLLPGTGEEETQYF
cdr3_nt: TGTGCCAGCAGCTTGCTTCCCGGGACAGGGGAGGAAGAGACCCAGTACTTC

d_call: -
clone_size: -
j_call: TRBJ2-3
v_call: TRBV7-9
cdr3_aa: CASSLGQSGDTQYF
cdr3_nt: TGTGCCAGCAGCTTGGGGCAGTCGGGTGATACGCAGTATTTT

d_call: TRBD2
clone_size: once
j_call: TRBJ2-7
v_call: TRBV2
cdr3_aa: CASRPTSGIIYEQYF
cdr3_nt: TGTGCCAGCAGACCGACTAGCGGGATTATCTACGAGCAGTACTTC

d_call: -
clone_size: -
j_call: TRBJ1-3
v_call: TRBV7-2
cdr3_aa: CASSLAFPRGLSGNTIYF
cdr3_nt: TGTGCCAGCAGCTTAGCTTTCCCCAGGGGACTCTCTGGAAACACCATATATTTT

d_call: -
clone_size: -
j_call: TRBJ2-5
v_call: TRBV18
cdr3_aa: CASSPVGVETQYF
cdr3_nt: TGTGCCAGCTCACCAGTAGGGGTAGAGACCCAGTACTTC

d_call: -
clone_size: -
j_call: TRBJ2-3
v_call: TRBV7-9
cdr3_aa: CASSVNQGTDTQYF
cdr3_nt: TGTGCCAGCAGCGTTAACCAGGGGACAGATACGCAGTATTTT

d_call: -
clone_size: once
j_call: TRBJ1-2
v_call: TRBV2
cdr3_aa: CASSEVLGGNYGYTF
cdr3_nt: TGTGCCAGCAGTGAAGTTCTAGGAGGGAACTATGGCTACACCTTC

d_call: -
clone_size: -
j_call: TRBJ1-2
v_call: TRBV5-3
cdr3_aa: CARSLEAGGVANDGYTF
cdr3_nt: TGTGCCAGAAGCTTGGAGGCGGGGGGAGTTGCTAATGATGGCTACACCTTC